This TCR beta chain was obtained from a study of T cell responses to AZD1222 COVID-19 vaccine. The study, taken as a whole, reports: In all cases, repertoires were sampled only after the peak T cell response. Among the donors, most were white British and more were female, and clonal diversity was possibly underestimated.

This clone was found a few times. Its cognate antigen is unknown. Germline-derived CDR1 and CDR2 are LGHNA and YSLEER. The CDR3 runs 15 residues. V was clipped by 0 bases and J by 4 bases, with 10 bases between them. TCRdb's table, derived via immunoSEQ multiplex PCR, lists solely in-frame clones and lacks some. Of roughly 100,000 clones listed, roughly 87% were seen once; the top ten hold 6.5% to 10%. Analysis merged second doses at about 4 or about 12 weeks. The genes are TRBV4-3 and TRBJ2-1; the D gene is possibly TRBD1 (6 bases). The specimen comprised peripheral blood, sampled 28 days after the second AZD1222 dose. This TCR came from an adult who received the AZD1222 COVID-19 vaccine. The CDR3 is CASSQDGTRYNEQFF. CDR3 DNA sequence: TGCGCCAGCAGCCAAGATGGGACACGGTACAATGAGCAGTTCTTC.